One and the same sample provided the 10 T cell receptor beta chains below, sequenced in a study of shared clonotypes between healthy human individuals. Profiled with immunoSEQ multiplex PCR; TCRdb holds only in-frame clones, not every one. The sample has roughly 2 million clones, 90% to 97% seen once. The sequenced material came from naive CD4+ T cells sorted from blood. Regarding subset: CD45RA+ positively selected. The receptors were gathered from a young man in good health.

Comments on this clone: Additional DNA sequences in this sample encode the identical CDR3. The chain has TRBV9 and TRBJ1-3, with D possibly TRBD1 on 6 matching bases. The CDR3 extends over 14 amino acids. V gave up 4 bases and J gave up 2 bases, with 10 bases separating them. The germline V gene encodes CDR1 SGDLS and CDR2 YYNGEE. The CDR3 reads CASSIQGAGNTIYF. The CDR3 bases are TGTGCCAGCAGCATACAGGGTGCTGGAAACACCATATATTTT.

V is TRBV6-1 and J is TRBJ2-7; 7 positions match TRBD1. The CDR3 is made up of 13 amino acids. Germline values: CDR1 MNHNS, CDR2 SASEGT. The V gene end was trimmed by 4 bases and the J gene end by 6 bases; junction bases not matched to a gene: 6. The CDR3 DNA reads as TGTGCCAGCAGTGCCAAGGGGGCGGGCGAGCAGTACTTC. Translated: CASSAKGAGEQYF.

Comments on this clone: This same CDR3 is encoded by further DNA sequences in the sample. The chain links TRBV10-3 to TRBJ2-3; 12 nucleotides line up with TRBD2. J lost 1 base, V lost 4 bases, and 0 bases had no gene match. The CDR3 totals 15 residues. Germline V gene sequence: CDR1 ENHRY, CDR2 SYGVKD. The CDR3: CAISGTSGGTDTQYF. Written as DNA, the CDR3 is TGTGCCATCAGTGGGACTAGCGGGGGCACAGATACGCAGTATTTT.

The gene calls are TRBV5-1 and TRBJ2-7; unclear D gene. The CDR3 has 14 residues. Germline loops: CDR1 SGHRS, CDR2 YFSETQ. V was pared by 4 bases and J by 1 base, with 12 bases between. The CDR3 loop is CASSIDNKSYEQYF. In DNA, the CDR3 is TGCGCCAGCAGCATAGACAACAAGTCCTACGAGCAGTACTTC.

The chain links TRBV9 to TRBJ2-7, with a weak D call TRBD1 (5 bases). The length of the CDR3 is 16 residues. Trimming stripped 4 bases from V and 1 base from J, with 18 bases between. Germline-derived CDR1 and CDR2 are SGDLS and YYNGEE. CDR3 amino acids: CASSSPFQGISYEQYF. Written as DNA, the CDR3 is TGTGCCAGCAGCTCGCCCTTCCAGGGTATTTCCTACGAGCAGTACTTC. The complete variable domain, with remaining parts taken from reference TRBV9 and TRBJ2-7, reads DSGVTQTPKHLITATGQRVTLRCSPRSGDLSVYWYQQSLDQGLQFLIQYYNGEERAKGNILERFSAQQFPDLHSELNLSSLELGDSALYFCASSSPFQGISYEQYFGPGTRLTVT.

The genes are TRBV6-1 and TRBJ2-2; D might be TRBD1 (5 bases). The CDR3 spans 14 residues. V was pared by 6 bases and J by 5 bases, with 13 bases between. CDR1 is MNHNS and CDR2 is SASEGT in the germline V gene. The CDR3 region is CASRAQGLTGELFF. The CDR3 DNA sequence: TGTGCCAGCAGAGCCCAGGGTTTGACCGGGGAGCTGTTTTTT.

Comments on this clone: Other nucleotide sequences from this sample produce the same CDR3. The chain couples TRBV2 to TRBJ2-2; 8 nucleotides match TRBD1. The V gene end was trimmed by 6 bases and the J gene end by 5 bases; junction bases not matched to a gene: 2. The germline V gene has CDR1 SNHLY and CDR2 FYNNEI. CDR3 length: 13 residues. CDR3 DNA sequence: TGTGCCAGCAGAGGGACAGGAACCGGGGAGCTGTTTTTT. Protein product: CASRGTGTGELFF.

The chain is built from TRBV7-9 and TRBJ1-3, with D unresolved. V lost 2 bases to trimming and J lost 0 bases, with 14 bases between them. The germline gives CDR1 SEHNR, CDR2 FQNEAQ (reference sequence). CDR3 length: 17 amino acids. As DNA, the CDR3 is TGTGCCAGCAGCTTAAGGAGCTCCGCGAGCTCTGGAAACACCATATATTTT. Amino acid sequence: CASSLRSSASSGNTIYF.

In the case of this clone: The sample holds other DNA sequences that translate to the same CDR3. The CDR3 region is CAWSGGYNQPQHF. CDR3 coding DNA: TGTGCCTGGAGTGGAGGGTACAATCAGCCCCAGCATTTT. The V and J genes are TRBV30 and TRBJ1-5, with D unclear. Germline CDR1 reads GTSNPN; CDR2 reads SVGIG (reference sequence). The V end was cut by 1 base, the J end by 3 bases, with 7 bases between. The CDR3 loop spans 13 amino acids.

This chain connects TRBV6-5 to TRBJ2-7; 10 bases agree with TRBD2. Germline V gives CDR1 MNHEY, CDR2 SVGAGI. The CDR3 is 15 residues long. The trim removed 2 bases at V and 4 bases at J, leaving 5 bases unmatched. This chain's CDR3 is CASSYGNSGGYEQYF. The CDR3 region has the DNA TGTGCCAGCAGTTACGGGAATAGCGGGGGGTACGAGCAGTACTTC.